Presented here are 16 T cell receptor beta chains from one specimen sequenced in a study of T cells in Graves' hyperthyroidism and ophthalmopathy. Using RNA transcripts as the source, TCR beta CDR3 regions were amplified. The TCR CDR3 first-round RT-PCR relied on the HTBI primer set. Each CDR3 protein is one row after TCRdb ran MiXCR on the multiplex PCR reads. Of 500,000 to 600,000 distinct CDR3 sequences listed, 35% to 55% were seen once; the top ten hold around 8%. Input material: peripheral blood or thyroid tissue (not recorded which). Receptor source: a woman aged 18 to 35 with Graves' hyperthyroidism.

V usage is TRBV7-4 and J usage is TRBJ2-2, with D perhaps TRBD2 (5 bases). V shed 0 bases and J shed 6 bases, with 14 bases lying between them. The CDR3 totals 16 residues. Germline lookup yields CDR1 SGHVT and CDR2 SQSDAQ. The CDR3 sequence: CASSLAGSYGSGELFF. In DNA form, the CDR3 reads TGTGCCAGCAGCTTAGCGGGGAGTTACGGTTCCGGGGAGCTGTTTTTT. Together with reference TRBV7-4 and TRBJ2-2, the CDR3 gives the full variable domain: GAGVSQSPRYKVAKRGRDVALRCDSISGHVTLYWYRQTLGQGSEVLTYSQSDAQRDKSGRPSGRFSAERPERSVSTLKIQRTEQGDSAVYLCASSLAGSYGSGELFFGEGSRLTVL.

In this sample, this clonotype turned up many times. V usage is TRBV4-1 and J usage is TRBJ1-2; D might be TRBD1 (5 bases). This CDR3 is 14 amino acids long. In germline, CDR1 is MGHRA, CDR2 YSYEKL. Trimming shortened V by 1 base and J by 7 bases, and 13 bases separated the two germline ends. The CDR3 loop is CASSQVDRIRGYTF. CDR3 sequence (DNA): TGCGCCAGCAGCCAAGTTGACAGAATTCGTGGCTACACCTTC.

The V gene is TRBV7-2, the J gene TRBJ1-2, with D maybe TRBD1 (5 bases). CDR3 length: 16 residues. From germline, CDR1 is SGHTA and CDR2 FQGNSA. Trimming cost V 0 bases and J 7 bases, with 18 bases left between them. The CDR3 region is CASSLAWGRGVFGYTF. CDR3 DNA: TGTGCCAGCAGCTTAGCGTGGGGTAGGGGCGTCTTTGGCTACACCTTC.

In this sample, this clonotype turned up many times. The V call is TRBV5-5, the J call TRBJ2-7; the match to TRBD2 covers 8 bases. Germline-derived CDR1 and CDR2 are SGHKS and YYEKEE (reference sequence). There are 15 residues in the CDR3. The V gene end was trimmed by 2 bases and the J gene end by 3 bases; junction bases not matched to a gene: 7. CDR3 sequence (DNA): TGTGCCAGCAGCTTCAGCGGGAGCTTCAACTACGAGCAGTACTTC. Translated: CASSFSGSFNYEQYF. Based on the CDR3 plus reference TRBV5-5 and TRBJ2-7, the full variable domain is DAGVTQSPTHLIKTRGQQVTLRCSPISGHKSVSWYQQVLGQGPQFIFQYYEKEERGRGNFPDRFSARQFPNYSSELNVNALLLGDSALYLCASSFSGSFNYEQYFGPGTRLTVT.

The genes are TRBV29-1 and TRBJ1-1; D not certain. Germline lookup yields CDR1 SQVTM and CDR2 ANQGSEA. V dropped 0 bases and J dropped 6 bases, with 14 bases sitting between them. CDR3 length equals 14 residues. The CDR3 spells CSVEDRVHGPEAFF. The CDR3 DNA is TGCAGCGTTGAAGATAGGGTACATGGTCCTGAAGCTTTCTTT.

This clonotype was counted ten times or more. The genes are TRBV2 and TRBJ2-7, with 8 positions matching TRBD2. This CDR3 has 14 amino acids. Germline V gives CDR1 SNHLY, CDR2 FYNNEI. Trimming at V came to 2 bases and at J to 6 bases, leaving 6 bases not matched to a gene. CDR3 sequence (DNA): TGTGCCAGCAGTGAAATAGCGGGATCGGGCGAGCAGTACTTC. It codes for CASSEIAGSGEQYF.

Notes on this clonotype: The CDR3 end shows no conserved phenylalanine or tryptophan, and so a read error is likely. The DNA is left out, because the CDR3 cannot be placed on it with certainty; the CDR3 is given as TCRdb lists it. The CDR3 region is CASSLSGVSTDTQMS. The chain employs TRBV7-3 and TRBJ2-3; the table's D call, TRBD2, has no DNA check behind it. The CDR3 length equals 15 residues, ends included. CDR1 and CDR2 (germline): SGHTA, FQGTGA.

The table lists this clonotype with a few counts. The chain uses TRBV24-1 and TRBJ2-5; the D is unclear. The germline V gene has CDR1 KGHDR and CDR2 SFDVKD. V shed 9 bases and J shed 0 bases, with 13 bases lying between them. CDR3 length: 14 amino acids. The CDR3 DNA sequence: TGTGCCACCCATGGACGTAGCTACCAAGAGACCCAGTACTTC. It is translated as CATHGRSYQETQYF.

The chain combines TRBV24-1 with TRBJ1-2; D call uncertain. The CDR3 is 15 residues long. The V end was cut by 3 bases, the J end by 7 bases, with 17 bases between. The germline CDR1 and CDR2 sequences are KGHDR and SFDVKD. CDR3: CATSDPAGSNAGYTF. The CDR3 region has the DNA TGTGCCACCAGTGATCCGGCAGGTTCTAACGCTGGCTACACCTTC.

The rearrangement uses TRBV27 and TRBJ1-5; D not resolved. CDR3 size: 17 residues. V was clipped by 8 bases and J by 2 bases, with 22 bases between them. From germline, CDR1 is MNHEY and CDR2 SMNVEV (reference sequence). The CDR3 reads CASGLLFGRGRNQPQHF. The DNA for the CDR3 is TGTGCCAGCGGACTTCTCTTTGGACGGGGTCGCAATCAGCCCCAGCATTTT.

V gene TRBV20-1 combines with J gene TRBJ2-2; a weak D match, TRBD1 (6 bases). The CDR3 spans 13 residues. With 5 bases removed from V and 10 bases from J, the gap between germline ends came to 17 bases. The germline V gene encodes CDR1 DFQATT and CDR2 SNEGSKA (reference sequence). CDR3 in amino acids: CSAETGGTEELFF. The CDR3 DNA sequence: TGCAGTGCTGAGACTGGGGGCACAGAGGAGCTGTTTTTT.

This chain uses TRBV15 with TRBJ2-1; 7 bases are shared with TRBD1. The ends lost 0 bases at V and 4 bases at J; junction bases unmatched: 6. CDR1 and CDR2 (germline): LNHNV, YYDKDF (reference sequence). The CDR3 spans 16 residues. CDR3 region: CATSRETGKRYNEQFF. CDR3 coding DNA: TGTGCCACCAGCAGAGAGACAGGGAAAAGGTACAATGAGCAGTTCTTC. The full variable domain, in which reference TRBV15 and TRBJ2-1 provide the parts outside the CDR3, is DAMVIQNPRYQVTQFGKPVTLSCSQTLNHNVMYWYQQKSSQAPKLLFHYYDKDFNNEADTPDNFQSRRPNTSFCFLDIRSPGLGDTAMYLCATSRETGKRYNEQFFGPGTRLTVL.

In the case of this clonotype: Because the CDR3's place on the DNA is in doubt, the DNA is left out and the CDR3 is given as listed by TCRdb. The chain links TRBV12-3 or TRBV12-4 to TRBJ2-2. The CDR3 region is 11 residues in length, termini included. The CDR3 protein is CASSQTGSCFF.

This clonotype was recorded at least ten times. CDR3 nucleotide sequence: TGTGCCACCAGCAGAGATAGGACCGATCAGCCCCAGCATTTT. Encoded protein: CATSRDRTDQPQHF. The chain carries TRBV15 and TRBJ1-5, with D unresolved. V lost 0 bases, J lost 5 bases, and 8 bases lay in between. From germline, CDR1 is LNHNV and CDR2 YYDKDF (reference sequence). This CDR3 has 14 amino acids.

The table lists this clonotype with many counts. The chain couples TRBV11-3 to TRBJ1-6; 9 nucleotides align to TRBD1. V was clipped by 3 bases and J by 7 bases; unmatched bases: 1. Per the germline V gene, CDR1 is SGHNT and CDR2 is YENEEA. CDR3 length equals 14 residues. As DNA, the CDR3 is TGTGCCAGCAGCTTCGGGACAGGGAATTCACCCCTCCACTTT. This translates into CASSFGTGNSPLHF.

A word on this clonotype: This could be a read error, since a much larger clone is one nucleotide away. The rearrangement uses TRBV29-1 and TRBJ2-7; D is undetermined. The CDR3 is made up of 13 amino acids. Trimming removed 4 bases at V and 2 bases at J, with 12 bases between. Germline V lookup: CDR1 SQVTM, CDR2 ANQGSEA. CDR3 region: CSVVGLGTYEQYF. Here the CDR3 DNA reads TGCAGCGTTGTAGGTCTAGGTACCTACGAGCAGTACTTC.